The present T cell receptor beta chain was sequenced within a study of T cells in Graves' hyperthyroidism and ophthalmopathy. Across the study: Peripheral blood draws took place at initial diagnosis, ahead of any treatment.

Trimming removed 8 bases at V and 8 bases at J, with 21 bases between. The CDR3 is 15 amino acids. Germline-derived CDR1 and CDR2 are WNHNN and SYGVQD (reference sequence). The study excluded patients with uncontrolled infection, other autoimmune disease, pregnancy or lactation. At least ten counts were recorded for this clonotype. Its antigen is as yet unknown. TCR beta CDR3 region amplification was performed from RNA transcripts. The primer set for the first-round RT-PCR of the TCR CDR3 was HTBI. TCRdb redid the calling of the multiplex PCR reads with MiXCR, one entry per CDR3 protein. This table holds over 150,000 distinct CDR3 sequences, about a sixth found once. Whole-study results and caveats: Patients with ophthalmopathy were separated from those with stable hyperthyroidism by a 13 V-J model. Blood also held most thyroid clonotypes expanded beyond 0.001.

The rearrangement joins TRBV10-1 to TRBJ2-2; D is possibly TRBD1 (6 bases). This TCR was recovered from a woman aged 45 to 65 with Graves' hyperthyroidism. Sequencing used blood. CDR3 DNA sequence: TGCGCCAGCCTATATTTCCGGGACACTAAAGGGGAGCTGTTTTTT. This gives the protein CASLYFRDTKGELFF.